This T cell receptor (beta chain) was recorded in a study of blood T cell repertoires in COVID-19. Study-wide context: The samples span acute and convalescent COVID-19 from the United States, Italy and Spain. PBMCs, B-cell-depleted T cells, or T cells provided the cDNA or gDNA that made up the material.

The assay was immunoSEQ multiplex PCR, and TCRdb's table has in-frame clones only and misses some. Of a few hundred thousand clones in the sample, 85% were seen once. The sample taken for sequencing was peripheral blood. The clonotype comes from a woman aged 18-35 years with acute or convalescent COVID-19.

CDR3 nucleotides: TGCGCCAGCAGCCCCGGGGACAGTACGAGCTCCTACGAGCAGTACTTC. Its translation: CASSPGDSTSSYEQYF. The genes are TRBV5-1 and TRBJ2-7; 7 nucleotides agree with TRBD1. Germline loops: CDR1 SGHRS, CDR2 YFSETQ. V was clipped by 4 bases and J by 0 bases; unmatched bases: 10. This CDR3 region has 16 residues.